This T cell receptor (beta chain) comes out of a study of T cells in tumors after PD-1 blockade. At the level of the study: Patients received pembrolizumab 200 mg every 3 weeks or cemiplimab 350 mg every 2 weeks. Daily vismodegib 150 mg continued in a subset of anti-PD-1-treated patients. Blood samples averaged around 100,000 templates (range roughly 24,000-290,000) and 36,000 or so unique clonotypes.

Produced via immunoSEQ multiplex PCR; TCRdb's table is partial and in-frame only. This sample has around 34,000 clones; roughly four fifths occur once, and the top ten carry about two fifths. Germline assignment: CDR1 LGHNA and CDR2 YNFKEQ. V shed 1 base and J shed 8 bases, with 14 bases lying between them. This CDR3 is built from 15 residues. The chain uses TRBV4-2 and TRBJ1-4; the D is unclear. The clonotype was recovered from a human donor with basal cell carcinoma. Source: PBMCs, taken after anti-PD-1 treatment. This CDR3 reads CASSQAFGEGEKLFF. In DNA form, the CDR3 reads TGTGCCAGCAGCCAAGCCTTCGGGGAAGGGGAAAAACTGTTTTTT.